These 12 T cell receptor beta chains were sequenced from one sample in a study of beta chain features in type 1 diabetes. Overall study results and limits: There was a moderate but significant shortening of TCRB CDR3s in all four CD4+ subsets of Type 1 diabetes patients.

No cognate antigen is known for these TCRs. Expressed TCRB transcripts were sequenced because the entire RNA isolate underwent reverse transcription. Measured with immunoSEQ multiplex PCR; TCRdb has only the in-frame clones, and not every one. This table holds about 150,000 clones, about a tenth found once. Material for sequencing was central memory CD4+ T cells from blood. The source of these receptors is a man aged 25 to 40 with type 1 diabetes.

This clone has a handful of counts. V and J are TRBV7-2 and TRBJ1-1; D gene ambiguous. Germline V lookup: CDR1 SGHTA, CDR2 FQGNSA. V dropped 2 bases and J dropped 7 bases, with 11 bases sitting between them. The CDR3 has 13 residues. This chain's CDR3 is CASSLTSFNEAFF. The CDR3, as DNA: TGTGCCAGCAGCTTAACAAGTTTCAATGAAGCTTTCTTT.

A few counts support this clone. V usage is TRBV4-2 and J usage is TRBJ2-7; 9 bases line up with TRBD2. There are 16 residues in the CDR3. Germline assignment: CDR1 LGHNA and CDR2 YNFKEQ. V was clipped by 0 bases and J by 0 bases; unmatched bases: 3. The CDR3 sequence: CASSQETSGGSYEQYF. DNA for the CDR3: TGTGCCAGCAGCCAAGAGACTAGCGGAGGCTCCTACGAGCAGTACTTC.

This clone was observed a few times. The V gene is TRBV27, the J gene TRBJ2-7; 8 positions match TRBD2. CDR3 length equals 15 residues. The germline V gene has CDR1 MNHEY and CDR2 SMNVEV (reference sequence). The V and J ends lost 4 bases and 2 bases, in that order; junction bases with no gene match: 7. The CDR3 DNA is TGTGCCAGCAGTTCCTCGGGGGGGTTTACCTACGAGCAGTACTTC. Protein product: CASSSSGGFTYEQYF.

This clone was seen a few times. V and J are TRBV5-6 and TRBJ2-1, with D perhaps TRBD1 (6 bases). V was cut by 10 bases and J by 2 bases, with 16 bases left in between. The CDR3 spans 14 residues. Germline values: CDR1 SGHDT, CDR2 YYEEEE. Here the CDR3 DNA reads TGTGCCTCCAAACCAAGGGGGACCTACAATGAGCAGTTCTTC. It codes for CASKPRGTYNEQFF.

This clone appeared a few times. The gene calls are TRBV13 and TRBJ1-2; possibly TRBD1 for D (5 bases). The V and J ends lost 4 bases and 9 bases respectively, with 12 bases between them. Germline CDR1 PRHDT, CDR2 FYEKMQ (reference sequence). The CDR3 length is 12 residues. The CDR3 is CASSSPGGRYTF. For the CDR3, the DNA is TGTGCCAGCAGCTCCCCGGGGGGTCGCTACACCTTC. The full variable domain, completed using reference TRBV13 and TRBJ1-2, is AAGVIQSPRHLIKEKRETATLKCYPIPRHDTVYWYQQGPGQDPQFLISFYEKMQSDKGSIPDRFSAQQFSDYHSELNMSSLELGDSALYFCASSSPGGRYTFGSGTRLTVV.

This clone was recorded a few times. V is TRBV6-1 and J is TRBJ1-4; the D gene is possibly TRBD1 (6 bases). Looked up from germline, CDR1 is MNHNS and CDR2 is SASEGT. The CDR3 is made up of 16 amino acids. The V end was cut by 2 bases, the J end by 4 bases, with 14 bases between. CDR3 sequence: CASSEPTGSYNEKLFF. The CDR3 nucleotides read TGTGCCAGCAGTGAACCAACAGGGTCGTATAATGAAAAACTGTTTTTT.

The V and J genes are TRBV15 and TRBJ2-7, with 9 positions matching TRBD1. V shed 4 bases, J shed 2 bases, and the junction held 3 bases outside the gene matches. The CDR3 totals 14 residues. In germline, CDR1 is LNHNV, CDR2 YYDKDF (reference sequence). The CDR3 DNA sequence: TGTGCCACCAGCAAGGGACAGGGTGCCTACGAGCAGTACTTC. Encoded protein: CATSKGQGAYEQYF.

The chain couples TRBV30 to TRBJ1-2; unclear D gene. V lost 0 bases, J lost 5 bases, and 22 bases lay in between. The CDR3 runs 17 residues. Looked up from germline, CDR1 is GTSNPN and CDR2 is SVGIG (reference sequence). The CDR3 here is CAWSVLDGRRRRYGYTF. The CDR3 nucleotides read TGTGCCTGGAGTGTACTGGATGGGCGTCGGCGCCGGTATGGCTACACCTTC.

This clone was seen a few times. The CDR3, as DNA: TGCGCCAGCAGCCTGGACAGTCCGGAGACCCAGTACTTC. Amino acid sequence: CASSLDSPETQYF. The chain recombines TRBV5-1 with TRBJ2-5, with D tentatively TRBD1 (6 bases). This CDR3 has 13 residues. Germline V CDR1 and CDR2: SGHRS, YFSETQ. The ends were cut back, 4 bases at V and 5 bases at J, with 12 bases in the middle.

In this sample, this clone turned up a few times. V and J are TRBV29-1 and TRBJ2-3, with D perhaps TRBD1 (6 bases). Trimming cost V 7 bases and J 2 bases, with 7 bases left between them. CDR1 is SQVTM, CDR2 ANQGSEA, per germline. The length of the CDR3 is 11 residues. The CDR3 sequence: CSGGPTDTQYF. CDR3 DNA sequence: TGCAGCGGGGGGCCCACAGATACGCAGTATTTT.

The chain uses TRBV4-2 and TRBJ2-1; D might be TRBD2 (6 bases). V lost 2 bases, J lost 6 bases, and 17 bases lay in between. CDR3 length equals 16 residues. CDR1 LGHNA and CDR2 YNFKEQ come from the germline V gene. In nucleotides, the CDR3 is TGTGCCAGCAGCCAAAGGATAGCGGTGGGGGGCAATGAGCAGTTCTTC. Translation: CASSQRIAVGGNEQFF.

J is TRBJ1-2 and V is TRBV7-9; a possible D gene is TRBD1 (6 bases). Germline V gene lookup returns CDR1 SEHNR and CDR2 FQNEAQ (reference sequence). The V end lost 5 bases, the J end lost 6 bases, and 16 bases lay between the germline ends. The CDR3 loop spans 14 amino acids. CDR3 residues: CASSPYGEGDGYTF. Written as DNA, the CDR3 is TGTGCCAGCAGCCCCTATGGCGAGGGGGATGGCTACACCTTC.